These T cell receptor beta chains were read from a single sample in a study of T-cell reconstitution after alpha-beta-depleted transplantation in children. TCRdb re-analysed the PCR reads in MiXCR, keeping a single row per CDR3 protein. The table lists approximately 220,000 distinct CDR3 sequences, approximately 17% of them singletons, with 43% in the top ten. The sequencing used PBMCs, mostly from graft donor cells, collected 360 days after TCRalphabeta/CD19-depleted stem cell transplant. The receptors were gathered from a male patient between 2 and 10 years old who had a stem cell transplant for acute lymphoblastic leukemia, so the T cells may come from the graft donor. Each CDR3 is given with its conserved first and last residue. D genes are given only for firm matches. Clone size is stated in some rows and not others, as once, few, many or a class when expanded.

TRBJ1-3	NA	TRBV5-4	NA	CASSLVTGASGNTIYF	TGTGCCAGCAGCTTGGTCACGGGGGCATCGGGAAACACCATATATTTT
TRBJ2-3	TRBD2	TRBV27	NA	CASRAGTDTQYF	TGTGCCAGCAGAGCGGGAACAGATACGCAGTATTTT
TRBJ2-1	TRBD2	TRBV10-3	NA	CAISESFSGARGSYNEQFF	TGTGCCATCAGTGAGTCTTTTAGCGGGGCAAGGGGCTCCTACAATGAGCAGTTCTTC
TRBJ2-7	NA	TRBV7-8	NA	CASSTSTNLREQYF	TGTGCCAGCAGCACCTCCACGAATCTAAGAGAGCAGTACTTC
TRBJ2-3	TRBD2	TRBV27	NA	CASSFERGTTDTQYF	TGTGCCAGCAGTTTCGAGCGGGGGACCACAGATACGCAGTATTTT
TRBJ1-5	TRBD1	TRBV5-1	NA	CASSTGTASNQPQHF	TGCGCCAGCAGCACCGGGACAGCTAGCAATCAGCCCCAGCATTTT
TRBJ1-2	TRBD1	TRBV5-6	few	CASSLVGQYNYGYTF	TGTGCCAGCAGCTTGGTGGGACAGTATAACTATGGCTACACCTTC
TRBJ1-1	NA	TRBV10-3	few	CAISAETEAFF	TGTGCCATCAGTGCCGAAACTGAAGCTTTCTTT
TRBJ1-1	NA	TRBV10-3	few	CAIRNTGTEAFF	TGTGCCATCAGAAACACCGGGACTGAAGCTTTCTTT
TRBJ2-7	TRBD1	TRBV5-1	few	CASNITPGTGVSEQYF	TGCGCCAGCAATATTACCCCCGGGACAGGGGTAAGCGAGCAGTACTTC
TRBJ2-3	NA	TRBV11-2	NA	CASSPGGANTDTQYF	TGTGCCAGCAGCCCTGGGGGGGCGAACACAGATACGCAGTATTTT
TRBJ1-3	NA	TRBV5-4	NA	CASSFGAETSGNTIYF	TGTGCCAGCAGCTTCGGGGCAGAAACCTCTGGAAACACCATATATTTT
TRBJ2-1	TRBD1	TRBV2	few	CASDDRVRTDEQFF	TGTGCCAGCGACGACAGGGTTAGGACGGATGAGCAGTTCTTC
TRBJ1-1	NA	TRBV27	NA	CASSLERGGYNEAFF	TGTGCCAGCAGTTTAGAACGTGGGGGATATAATGAAGCTTTCTTT
TRBJ1-4	NA	TRBV5-1	few	CASSPGRTNEKLFF	TGCGCCAGCAGCCCGGGACGGACTAATGAAAAACTGTTTTTT
TRBJ2-7	NA	TRBV2	few	CASPGATPYEQYF	TGTGCCAGCCCTGGGGCCACCCCCTACGAGCAGTACTTC
TRBJ1-2	NA	TRBV13	few	CASSFGLYGYTF	TGTGCCAGCAGCTTCGGACTCTATGGCTACACCTTC
TRBJ2-5	NA	TRBV20-1	NA	CSARIPGIQETQYF	TGCAGTGCTAGAATTCCAGGGATCCAAGAGACCCAGTACTTC
TRBJ2-3	NA	TRBV7-9	NA	CASSLEGDTDTQYF	TGTGCCAGCAGCTTAGAGGGGGACACAGATACGCAGTATTTT
TRBJ2-7	NA	TRBV7-9	NA	CASSFTGRSKPYEQYF	TGTGCCAGCAGCTTCACGGGACGTTCAAAACCCTACGAGCAGTACTTC
TRBJ2-3	TRBD2	TRBV28	few	CASSFLSSGRRVDTQYF	TGTGCCAGCAGCTTCCTGTCTAGCGGGAGACGGGTAGATACGCAGTATTTT
TRBJ1-1	NA	TRBV5-1	few	CASSLESEAFF	TGCGCCAGCAGCTTGGAATCTGAAGCTTTCTTT
TRBJ2-3	NA	TRBV7-9	NA	CASSTSDTQYF	TGTGCCAGCAGTACTTCAGATACGCAGTATTTT
TRBJ2-7	NA	TRBV5-1	NA	CASSREPTYEQYF	TGCGCCAGCAGCCGCGAGCCTACCTACGAGCAGTACTTC
TRBJ2-5	TRBD1	TRBV28	NA	CASSPRPWDSQETQYF	TGTGCCAGCAGTCCTCGCCCCTGGGACAGCCAAGAGACCCAGTACTTC
TRBJ2-3	NA	TRBV9	NA	CASSVESAGPQYF	TGTGCCAGCAGCGTAGAATCGGCGGGGCCGCAGTATTTT
TRBJ2-7	TRBD1	TRBV28	many	CASSSGTGGLYEQYF	TGTGCCAGCAGTTCCGGGACAGGGGGTTTGTACGAGCAGTACTTC
TRBJ2-7	NA	TRBV4-1	NA	CASSQEAGGWYEQYF	TGCGCCAGCAGCCAAGAGGCAGGGGGGTGGTACGAGCAGTACTTC
TRBJ2-5	NA	TRBV6-6	few	CASSYSMRETQYF	TGTGCCAGCAGTTACTCGATGAGAGAGACCCAGTACTTC
TRBJ1-4	TRBD1	TRBV25-1	few	CASSLNTGTVNEKLFF	TGTGCCAGCAGTCTAAACACCGGGACAGTTAATGAAAAACTGTTTTTT
TRBJ1-1	NA	TRBV29-1	NA	CSVEQGTEAFF	TGCAGCGTTGAACAGGGAACTGAAGCTTTCTTT
TRBJ1-4	NA	TRBV20-1	NA	CSAREDGRKLFF	TGCAGTGCTAGAGAAGACGGTCGGAAACTGTTTTTT
TRBJ2-5	NA	TRBV10-3	many	CAISAATVQETQYF	TGTGCCATCAGTGCTGCGACAGTTCAAGAGACCCAGTACTTC
TRBJ2-6	NA	TRBV27	many	CASSFSGANVLTF	TGTGCCAGCAGTTTCTCTGGGGCCAACGTCCTGACTTTC
TRBJ2-1	TRBD2	TRBV3-1	NA	CASSHSWSAGGPENEQFF	TGTGCCAGCAGCCACTCCTGGTCGGCGGGAGGGCCTGAGAATGAGCAGTTCTTC
TRBJ1-1	TRBD1	TRBV11-2	few	CASNRIGGQSAFF	TGTGCCAGCAACCGAATCGGGGGACAGAGCGCTTTCTTT
TRBJ2-7	TRBD2	TRBV11-2	NA	CASSREAAYEQYF	TGTGCCAGCAGCCGGGAGGCCGCCTACGAGCAGTACTTC
TRBJ1-2	NA	TRBV5-6	NA	CASSVGRGYTF	TGTGCCAGCAGCGTCGGGAGGGGCTACACCTTC
TRBJ2-1	NA	TRBV21-1	NA	CASSTPGLAGGDEQFF	TGTGCCAGCAGCACTCCGGGACTAGCGGGGGGCGATGAGCAGTTCTTC
TRBJ1-1	NA	TRBV5-1	NA	CASSLAISAYGGINTEAFF	TGCGCCAGCAGCTTGGCCATATCTGCTTACGGGGGGATAAACACTGAAGCTTTCTTT
TRBJ2-5	TRBD2	TRBV29-1	few	CSAFVAGETQYF	TGCAGCGCCTTTGTAGCGGGAGAGACCCAGTACTTC
TRBJ1-3	NA	TRBV6-2/TRBV6-3	many	CASSYLDSGNTIYF	TGTGCCAGCAGTTATTTGGACTCTGGAAACACCATATATTTT
TRBJ2-7	NA	TRBV12-3/TRBV12-4	NA	CASSWASSYEQYF	TGTGCCAGCAGTTGGGCTAGCTCCTACGAGCAGTACTTC
TRBJ2-7	TRBD2	TRBV2	NA	CASEPAGGSYEQYF	TGTGCCAGCGAGCCCGCGGGAGGGTCCTACGAGCAGTACTTC
TRBJ2-2	TRBD2	TRBV10-3	few	CAITPGLDNTGELFF	TGTGCCATCACCCCAGGACTAGATAACACCGGGGAGCTGTTTTTT
TRBJ2-5	NA	TRBV29-1	many	CSVGRNQETQYF	TGCAGCGTTGGGCGGAACCAAGAGACCCAGTACTTC
TRBJ1-1	NA	TRBV7-6	NA	CASSPARTVINTEAFF	TGTGCCAGCAGCCCGGCCCGCACCGTTATAAACACTGAAGCTTTCTTT
TRBJ2-3	NA	TRBV27	NA	CASRGAFDTQYF	TGTGCCAGCCGCGGGGCTTTCGATACGCAGTATTTT